This T cell receptor (beta chain) is from a study of T-cell reconstitution after alpha-beta-depleted transplantation in children. Unique molecular identifiers were incorporated during preparation of the TCRbeta library. TCRdb redid the calling of the PCR reads with MiXCR, one entry per CDR3 protein. This table has some 840,000 distinct CDR3 sequences, roughly 16% appearing once. This CDR3 is built from 16 residues. From germline, CDR1 is KGHSH and CDR2 LQKENI. V was cut by 3 bases and J by 7 bases, with 19 bases left in between. The V gene is TRBV18, the J gene TRBJ2-1; no clear D gene. The clonotype originates from a male patient aged 10-17 years who had a stem cell transplant for acute lymphoblastic leukemia, so the T cells may come from the graft donor. The material sequenced was PBMCs, mostly from graft donor cells, taken 360 days after TCRalphabeta/CD19-depleted stem cell transplant. The CDR3 coding sequence is TGTGCCAGCTCACCGTCGGTCCCATCCGTGGGGAATGAGCAGTTCTTC. Its protein is CASSPSVPSVGNEQFF.